There are many counts of the clone carrying this T cell receptor beta chain. Its antigen is still unknown. Time point described: persistent/refractory GD, antithyroid drugs over 5 years with positive TRAb. Extracted RNA from PBMCs served as the source of the TCR library. According to the study, TCR beta libraries were built with iRepertoire HTBI primers and CDR3-region Arm-PCR. From the multiplex PCR reads, TCRdb called clonotypes with MiXCR, one entry per CDR3 protein. The sample holds around 340,000 distinct CDR3 sequences, 15% to 20% seen once. This specimen belongs to a study of regulatory T cells in long-lasting Graves disease. Study overall: Over-5-year antithyroid drug use with positive TSH receptor antibodies defined persistent Graves' disease in the study.

Study results and caveats: Persistent Graves' patients showed reduced TCR diversity versus newly diagnosed patients.

The sequence was obtained from a female donor with Graves disease. The sample consisted of peripheral blood mononuclear cells (PBMCs), taken when the disease was refractory, from a patient treated with antithyroid drugs.

The CDR3 nucleotides are TGTGCCACAAAGAGGAAACCACAGTGGGGGGCTTACGAGCAGTACTTC. This encodes CATKRKPQWGAYEQYF. This rearrangement joins TRBV24-1 to TRBJ2-7; D is tentatively TRBD1 or TRBD2 (6 bases each). Germline V gives CDR1 KGHDR, CDR2 SFDVKD. This CDR3 is built from 16 residues. V lost 10 bases, J lost 4 bases, and 25 bases lay in between.